The rows below give T cell receptor beta chains drawn from one sample of a study of CD8+CD57+ T cells in acquired aplastic anemia. Using its own MiXCR run on the reads, TCRdb lists one record per CDR3 protein. The sample comprises under 350,000 distinct CDR3 sequences, 56% of which are singletons, and 1.3% rests with the top ten. The sequencing input was sorted CD4+, CD8+, or CD8+CD57+ T cells (not recorded which) from PBMCs. These receptors were taken from a human donor with aplastic anemia. CDR3s leave out the opening cysteine and the closing phenylalanine or tryptophan.

V gene	J gene	CDR3 protein
TRBV20-1	TRBJ2-7	SEARNGYYEQY
TRBV4-1	TRBJ1-2	ASSQHSTKSNYGYT
TRBV6-1	TRBJ2-3	ASSDITLSSTDTQY
TRBV11-3	TRBJ2-2	ASSLAGGGGRSGELF
TRBV7-8	TRBJ1-1	ASSFDANTEAF
TRBV12-3/TRBV12-4	TRBJ1-4	ASSVSTGAPKLF
TRBV15	TRBJ2-7	ATSRLDRDYEQY
TRBV20-1	TRBJ1-6	SARDHRGSSYNSPLH
TRBV7-8	TRBJ2-7	ASSLVGHEQY
TRBV28	TRBJ1-6	ASSLTADSPLH
TRBV5-1	TRBJ2-2	ASSAGQGKGELF
TRBV7-2	TRBJ2-5	ASSRSGQNQETQY
TRBV20-1	TRBJ1-6	SARDLRGGSNSPLH
TRBV7-2	TRBJ2-1	ASSILLAGNEQF
TRBV10-1	TRBJ1-5	ASSVDRVNQPQH
TRBV5-1	TRBJ2-5	ASTNTIHHDQETQY
TRBV20-1	TRBJ2-7	SARPAGGSGSYEQY
TRBV9	TRBJ1-4	ASSVRDRGISNEKLF
TRBV7-8	TRBJ2-5	ASSLRSGQETQY
TRBV9	TRBJ2-3	ASESGYTQY
TRBV29-1	TRBJ1-2	SADIYGYT
TRBV7-9	TRBJ2-3	ASSSGSVSADTQY
TRBV7-8	TRBJ1-5	ASSHGTGGIQPQH
TRBV15	TRBJ1-3	ATSIQGAILNTIY
TRBV7-2	TRBJ2-3	ASSLAGSIDTQY
TRBV20-1	TRBJ2-1	SARWLAGVNEQF
TRBV7-8	TRBJ2-1	ASSWDRYNEQF
TRBV6-4	TRBJ2-3	ASSLDRGTDTQY
TRBV11-2	TRBJ2-7	ASSLLRGAYEQY
TRBV20-1	TRBJ2-2	SARTGALHTGELF
TRBV9	TRBJ1-1	ASSISPGDTEAF